Sequencing of this TCR beta chain was carried out in a study of identical twins. All donors were healthy, and all were Caucasian. The junction had 6 bases not matched to a gene; V was cut back by 4 bases and J by 5 bases. CDR1 SGHDN and CDR2 FVKESK come from the germline V gene. CDR3 length equals 14 residues. TCRdb reprocessed the 5' RACE reads with MiXCR, giving one entry per CDR3 protein. Of roughly 720,000 distinct CDR3 sequences listed, 15% to 20% were seen once; the top ten hold around 12%. These data also featured in a second study, about T cells expressing NK-cell markers. Per that paper: The authors derived TCR beta repertoires from sorted CD3+CD56+NKG2C+, CD3+CD56+NKG2C- and CD3+CD56-NKG2C+ T cells. Of the CD8+ T cell pool in roughly six donors, about 1.0-8% was accounted for by dominant NKG2C+ clonotypes. No clear determination of HCMV specificity was made for expanded NKG2C+ T cell clones.

The chain uses TRBV14 and TRBJ2-3, with TRBD2 matching over 7 bases. The receptor comes from a woman younger than 35 in good health. Sequencing was performed on PBMCs. Here the CDR3 reads CASSRGRAEDTQYF. CDR3 in DNA: TGTGCCAGCAGCCGTGGGAGGGCCGAAGATACGCAGTATTTT.